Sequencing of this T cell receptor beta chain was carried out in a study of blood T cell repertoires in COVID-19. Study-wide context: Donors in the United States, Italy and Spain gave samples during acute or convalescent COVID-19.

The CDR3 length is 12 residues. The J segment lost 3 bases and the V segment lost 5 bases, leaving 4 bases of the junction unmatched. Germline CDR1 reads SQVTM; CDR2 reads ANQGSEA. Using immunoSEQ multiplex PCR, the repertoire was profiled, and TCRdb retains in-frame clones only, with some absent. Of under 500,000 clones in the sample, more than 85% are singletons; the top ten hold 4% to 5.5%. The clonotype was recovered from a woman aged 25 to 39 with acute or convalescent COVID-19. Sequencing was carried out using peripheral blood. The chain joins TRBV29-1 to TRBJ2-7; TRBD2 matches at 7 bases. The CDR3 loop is CSVPGTNYEQYF. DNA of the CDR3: TGCAGCGTTCCCGGGACTAACTACGAGCAGTACTTC.